A single T cell receptor (beta chain) is shown here with its context. This sample stems from a study of blood T cell repertoires in COVID-19. Study background: Nucleic acid was either cDNA or gDNA, and it came from T cells, B-cell-depleted T cells, or PBMCs.

As originally analysed: The assay estimated nucleated cells by amplifying reference gene primers. Method: immunoSEQ multiplex PCR; TCRdb's copy keeps in-frame clones and lacks some. From that table come the V and J calls and clone size; the DNA was used to work out D and trimming. This sample has hundreds of thousands of clones, with 85% to 90% found just once. With 1 base clipped from V and 5 bases from J, the junction kept 8 bases outside the gene matches. This CDR3 is 15 amino acids long. Germline V CDR1 and CDR2: GTSNPN, SVGIG (reference sequence). The chain carries TRBV30 and TRBJ2-5, with 9 bases fitting TRBD2. This clonotype was obtained from a human donor in a cohort sampled during active COVID-19. Sample: peripheral blood. In DNA, the CDR3 is TGTGCCTGGAGTGGGGCGGGGGGGCTATTTGAGACCCAGTACTTC. This encodes CAWSGAGGLFETQYF.